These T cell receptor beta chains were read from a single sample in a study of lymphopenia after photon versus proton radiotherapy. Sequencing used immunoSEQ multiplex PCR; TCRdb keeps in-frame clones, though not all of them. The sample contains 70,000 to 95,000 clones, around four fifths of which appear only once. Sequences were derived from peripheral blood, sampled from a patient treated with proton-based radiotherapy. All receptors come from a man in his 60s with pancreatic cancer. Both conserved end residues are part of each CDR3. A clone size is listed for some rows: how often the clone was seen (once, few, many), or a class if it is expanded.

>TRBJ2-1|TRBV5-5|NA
CASSLKPQTHNEQFF
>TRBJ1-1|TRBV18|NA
CASSVGTGGNTEAFF
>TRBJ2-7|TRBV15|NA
CATSREQGSYEQYF
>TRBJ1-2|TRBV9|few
CASSVDGSGVLGYTF
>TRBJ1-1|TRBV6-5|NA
CASSYSHAVGEAFF
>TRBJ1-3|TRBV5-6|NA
CASSWTGVGNTIYF
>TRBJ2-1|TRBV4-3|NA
CASSQVSGYNEQFF
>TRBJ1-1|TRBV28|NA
CASSAFRVLNTEAFF
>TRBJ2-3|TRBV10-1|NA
CASSESSGRVTDTQYF
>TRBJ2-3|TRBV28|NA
CASSLQGGLAGATDTQYF
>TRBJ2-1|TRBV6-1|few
CASMGETSLYEQFF
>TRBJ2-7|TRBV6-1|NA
CAIHEARTSYEQYF
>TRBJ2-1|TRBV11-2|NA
CASSSTGGLEQFF
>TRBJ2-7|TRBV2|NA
CASSLAGETYEQYF
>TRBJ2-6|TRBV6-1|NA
CASSEGRGLFSGANVLTF
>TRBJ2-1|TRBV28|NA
CASSLGGTAYNEQFF
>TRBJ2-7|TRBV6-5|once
CASSYSRLGSPYEQYF
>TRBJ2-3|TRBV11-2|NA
CASSKQGVTDTQYF
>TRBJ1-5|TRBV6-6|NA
CASSRGTGLLAQHF
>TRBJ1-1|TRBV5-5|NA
CASSPLATGWDTEAFF
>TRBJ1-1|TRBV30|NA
CAWSGSGASTEAFF
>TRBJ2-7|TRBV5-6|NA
CASSSQGTPYEQYF
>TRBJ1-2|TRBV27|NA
CASSLSGETYGYTF
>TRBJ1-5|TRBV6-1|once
CASNWSGTVDQPQHF
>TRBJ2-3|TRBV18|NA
CASSLGDWTDTQYF
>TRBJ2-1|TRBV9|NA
CASSVGQRSINEQFF
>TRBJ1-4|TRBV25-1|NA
CASGASDRDNEKLFF
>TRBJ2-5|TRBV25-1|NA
CATSGGGDAQETQYF
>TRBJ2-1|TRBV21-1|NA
CASSKVAGNHNEQFF
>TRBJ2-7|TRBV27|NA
CASSQAGTEYF
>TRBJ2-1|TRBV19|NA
CASSMERSYNEQFF
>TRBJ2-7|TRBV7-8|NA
CASRPQLDSYEQYF
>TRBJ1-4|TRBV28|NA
CASSLLVLVQGGGEKLFF
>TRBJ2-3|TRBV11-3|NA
CASSLADTQYF
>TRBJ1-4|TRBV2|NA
CASRPDRINEKLFF
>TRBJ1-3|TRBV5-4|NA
CASSLQVSGNTIYF
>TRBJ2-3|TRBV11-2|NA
CASSLGRGLGHQTDTQYF
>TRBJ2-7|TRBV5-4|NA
CASSFLSGSSYEQYF
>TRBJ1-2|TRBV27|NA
CASMWDRGPQTLNYGYTF
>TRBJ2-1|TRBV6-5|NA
CASSPQNRDEQFF
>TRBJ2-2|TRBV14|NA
CASSQAIGGELFF
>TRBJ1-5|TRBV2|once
CASKSIGGRQPQHF
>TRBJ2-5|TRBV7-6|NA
CASSLGAGRQETQYF
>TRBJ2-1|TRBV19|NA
CATTGTSGLSSYNEQFF
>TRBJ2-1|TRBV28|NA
CASRPGLAGNEQFF
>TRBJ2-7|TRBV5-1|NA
CASSLAPTGIGEQYF
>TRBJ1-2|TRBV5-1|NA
CASSLAGTGGGYTF
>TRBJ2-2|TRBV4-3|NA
CASSQGTSAANTGELFF
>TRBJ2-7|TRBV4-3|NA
CASSQWGLAGRPYEQYF
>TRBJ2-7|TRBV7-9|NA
CASSLVMGQGAYEQYF
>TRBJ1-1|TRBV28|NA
CASRIGGRMNTEAFF
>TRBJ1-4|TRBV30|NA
CAWKRVGMYEKLFF